Listed below are T cell receptor beta chains from one sample, sequenced in a study of T cell changes during pregnancy in multiple sclerosis. Generated by immunoSEQ multiplex PCR, the TCRdb table keeps only in-frame clones and is missing some. This table has 60,000 to 90,000 clones, approximately 94% appearing once. This sample comprised peripheral blood, obtained after pregnancy. The origin of the receptors is a female donor in good health, enrolled as a control in a pregnancy study. Each CDR3 is given with its conserved first and last residue. The D gene is left open where the match is weak. Size is omitted from some rows. Given values are once, few, many or a class for expanded clones.

TRBV5-8	14	TRBJ1-2	NA	NA	CASSLPGRDYGYTF	TGTGCCAGCAGCTTGCCGGGAAGGGACTATGGCTACACCTTC
TRBV15	15	TRBJ1-2	NA	NA	CATSRDTGANYGYTF	TGTGCCACCAGCAGGGACACAGGTGCTAACTATGGCTACACCTTC
TRBV5-6	15	TRBJ2-1	NA	NA	CASSLAGGPKNEQFF	TGTGCCAGCAGCTTGGCCGGGGGGCCCAAGAATGAGCAGTTCTTC
TRBV7-3	15	TRBJ2-7	NA	TRBD1	CASSLGSGGTYEQYF	TGTGCCAGCAGCTTAGGTTCAGGGGGAACCTACGAGCAGTACTTC
TRBV10-1	12	TRBJ2-3	NA	NA	CASSDRINTQYF	TGCGCCAGCAGCGACAGGATCAATACGCAGTATTTT
TRBV30	16	TRBJ1-5	once	TRBD1	CAWSIGTAYSNQPQHF	TGTGCCTGGAGTATAGGGACAGCTTATAGCAATCAGCCCCAGCATTTT
TRBV7-8	16	TRBJ2-5	NA	TRBD1	CASSPRDREYQETQYF	TGTGCCAGCAGCCCACGGGACAGGGAATACCAAGAGACCCAGTACTTC
TRBV7-6	14	TRBJ1-1	NA	TRBD1	CASSLFSGGTEAFF	TGTGCCAGCAGCTTATTTTCAGGGGGCACTGAAGCTTTCTTT
TRBV28	14	TRBJ1-5	NA	NA	CASRGGRRDQPQHF	TGTGCCAGCAGGGGGGGGAGAAGGGATCAGCCCCAGCATTTT
TRBV30	14	TRBJ2-1	NA	NA	CAWERGGQYNEQFF	TGTGCCTGGGAGAGGGGGGGCCAGTACAATGAGCAGTTCTTC
TRBV7-9	11	TRBJ1-1	NA	TRBD1	CASSSTGDAFF	TGTGCCAGCAGCTCTACAGGGGATGCTTTCTTT
TRBV11-3	15	TRBJ2-5	NA	NA	CASSLNGAGTETQYF	TGTGCCAGCAGCTTAAATGGTGCGGGAACCGAGACCCAGTACTTC
TRBV28	14	TRBJ2-7	once	TRBD2	CASSPAGVNYEQYF	TGTGCCAGCAGTCCAGCGGGAGTAAATTACGAGCAGTACTTC
TRBV19	17	TRBJ2-7	NA	TRBD1	CASSSGGYRDRGYEQYF	TGTGCCAGTAGTAGCGGCGGATACCGGGACAGGGGCTACGAGCAGTACTTC
TRBV5-1	14	TRBJ2-7	NA	NA	CASSHSPGAYEQYF	TGCGCCAGCAGTCATTCTCCAGGGGCCTACGAGCAGTACTTC
TRBV30	15	TRBJ2-5	NA	NA	CAWTPLGQTQETQYF	TGTGCCTGGACACCCCTGGGACAAACCCAAGAGACCCAGTACTTC
TRBV5-1	18	TRBJ2-6	NA	NA	CASSLADQLISGANVLTF	TGCGCCAGCAGCTTGGCCGATCAGTTGATCTCTGGGGCCAACGTCCTGACTTTC
TRBV6-6	14	TRBJ2-1	NA	NA	CASSYETGGTSQFF	TGTGCCAGCAGTTACGAGACAGGCGGAACCTCGCAGTTCTTC
TRBV28	16	TRBJ2-7	NA	NA	CASSLVPREGNYEQYF	TGTGCCAGCAGTTTAGTTCCCCGCGAGGGAAATTACGAGCAGTACTTC
TRBV30	17	TRBJ1-3	NA	NA	CAWTYRIPVNSGNTIYF	TGTGCCTGGACATACAGGATTCCCGTTAATAGTGGAAACACCATATATTTT
TRBV14	16	TRBJ2-7	NA	TRBD2	CASSQGGPSGGYEQYF	TGTGCCAGCAGCCAAGGGGGGCCCAGCGGGGGCTACGAGCAGTACTTC
TRBV21-1	14	TRBJ2-2	NA	NA	CASSNCRTGGELFF	TGTGCCAGCAGCAATTGTAGAACCGGCGGGGAGCTGTTTTTT
TRBV11-1	13	TRBJ1-1	NA	TRBD1	CASSPDRDTEAFF	TGTGCCAGCAGCCCAGACAGGGACACTGAAGCTTTCTTT
TRBV9	12	TRBJ2-2	NA	NA	CASSVLPGELFF	TGTGCCAGCAGCGTCCTCCCCGGGGAGCTGTTTTTT
TRBV6-5	11	TRBJ2-7	NA	TRBD1	CASSQGDEQYF	TGTGCCAGCAGTCAGGGGGACGAGCAGTACTTC
TRBV6-6	11	TRBJ1-1	NA	NA	CASRRNLEAFF	TGTGCCAGCAGGAGGAACCTTGAAGCTTTCTTT
TRBV12-5	15	TRBJ1-2	NA	TRBD1	CASGSYRGRSDGYTF	TGTGCTAGTGGTTCATACAGGGGGCGCTCAGATGGCTACACCTTC
TRBV4-3	14	TRBJ1-2	few	NA	CASSRSVSGRDYTF	TGCGCCAGCAGCCGCAGTGTTTCAGGCAGGGACTACACCTTC
TRBV27	14	TRBJ2-7	NA	NA	CASSLTARGPEQYF	TGTGCCAGCAGTTTAACGGCCAGGGGACCCGAGCAGTACTTC
TRBV30	14	TRBJ2-5	NA	NA	CAWARGGLQETQYF	TGTGCCTGGGCGAGAGGGGGATTACAAGAGACCCAGTACTTC
TRBV5-1	15	TRBJ2-3	NA	TRBD1	CASSLRTGRTDTQYF	TGCGCCAGCAGCTTGAGGACAGGGCGGACAGATACGCAGTATTTT
TRBV28	13	TRBJ2-7	NA	NA	CASSFKASHEQYF	TGTGCCAGCAGTTTTAAGGCTAGCCACGAGCAGTACTTC
TRBV28	16	TRBJ2-5	NA	TRBD2	CASNTSGGKSGETQYF	TGTGCCAGCAATACTAGCGGGGGAAAATCGGGGGAGACCCAGTACTTC
TRBV10-1	13	TRBJ2-7	NA	TRBD1	CASRQGQGYEQYF	TGCGCCAGCCGACAGGGACAGGGCTACGAGCAGTACTTC
TRBV30	13	TRBJ1-5	few	TRBD1	CAWGVQGGQPQHF	TGTGCCTGGGGGGTTCAGGGGGGACAGCCCCAGCATTTT
TRBV25-1	15	TRBJ2-5	NA	NA	CASSAQKGIQETQYF	TGTGCCAGCAGTGCCCAGAAGGGGATCCAAGAGACCCAGTACTTC
TRBV4-1	16	TRBJ2-7	once	TRBD1	CASSPITTGRSYEQYF	TGCGCCAGCAGCCCTATTACGACAGGGCGCTCCTACGAGCAGTACTTC
TRBV4-1	15	TRBJ2-3	NA	TRBD2	CASSQMGGFTDTQYF	TGCGCCAGCAGCCAAATGGGGGGGTTCACAGATACGCAGTATTTT
TRBV19	15	TRBJ2-7	NA	TRBD1	CASSMPGQGVYEQYF	TGTGCCAGTAGTATGCCGGGACAGGGTGTTTACGAGCAGTACTTC
TRBV7-6	14	TRBJ2-5	NA	TRBD1	CASSQGQAQETQYF	TGTGCCAGCAGCCAGGGACAGGCGCAAGAGACCCAGTACTTC
TRBV7-3	14	TRBJ1-2	NA	NA	CASSLGSENYGYTF	TGTGCCAGCAGCTTAGGCAGTGAAAACTATGGCTACACCTTC
TRBV4-1	13	TRBJ2-7	NA	NA	CASSRTGFYEQYF	TGCGCCAGCAGTCGCACGGGGTTCTACGAGCAGTACTTC
TRBV27	15	TRBJ2-7	few	NA	CASSLRAGGPYEQYF	TGTGCCAGCAGTTTACGAGCCGGGGGACCCTACGAGCAGTACTTC
TRBV29-1	15	TRBJ2-3	once	TRBD2	CSMTGLAGFLDTQYF	TGCAGCATGACGGGGCTAGCGGGTTTCTTAGATACGCAGTATTTT
TRBV5-8	17	TRBJ1-5	NA	TRBD1	CASSSTGARLSNQPQHF	TGTGCCAGCAGCTCAACAGGGGCCCGGCTGAGCAATCAGCCCCAGCATTTT
TRBV13	14	TRBJ2-5	NA	TRBD2	CASSRLADQETQYF	TGTGCCAGCAGCCGCCTAGCGGACCAAGAGACCCAGTACTTC
TRBV7-6	17	TRBJ1-4	NA	TRBD1	CASSKTGRGRTNEKLFF	TGTGCCAGCAGCAAGACAGGGAGAGGCCGCACTAATGAAAAACTGTTTTTT
TRBV27	13	TRBJ2-3	NA	NA	CATKLRGTDTQYF	TGTGCCACCAAACTACGCGGGACAGATACGCAGTATTTT
TRBV7-9	14	TRBJ2-5	NA	NA	CASSLVTGGETQYF	TGTGCCAGCAGCTTAGTTACCGGAGGAGAGACCCAGTACTTC
TRBV14	15	TRBJ1-4	NA	TRBD1	CASSQGTGGNEKLFF	TGTGCCAGCAGCCAAGGGACAGGGGGAAATGAAAAACTGTTTTTT
TRBV18	18	TRBJ1-2	once	NA	CASSSSGDPGGYYYGYTF	TGTGCCAGCTCAAGCTCGGGCGACCCAGGAGGGTATTACTATGGCTACACCTTC
TRBV28	13	TRBJ1-5	NA	NA	CASSGEYNQPQHF	TGTGCCAGCTCGGGGGAGTACAATCAGCCCCAGCATTTT
TRBV27	13	TRBJ2-1	once	NA	CASSPGAINEQFF	TGTGCCAGCAGTCCTGGGGCTATCAATGAGCAGTTCTTC
TRBV7-3	14	TRBJ1-1	NA	NA	CASSLVPGNTEAFF	TGTGCCAGCAGCTTAGTCCCCGGGAACACTGAAGCTTTCTTT
TRBV27	15	TRBJ1-4	NA	TRBD1	CASSPPQGGKEKLFF	TGTGCCAGCAGTCCGCCACAGGGGGGAAAAGAAAAACTGTTTTTT
TRBV9	15	TRBJ2-1	NA	NA	CASSATGRGLNEQFF	TGTGCCAGCAGCGCGACAGGCCGAGGGTTAAATGAGCAGTTCTTC
TRBV28	13	TRBJ1-4	few	NA	CASNPATNEKLFF	TGTGCCAGTAATCCCGCAACTAATGAAAAACTGTTTTTT